Here is one T cell receptor beta chain with its context. Its matching antigen is unknown. In the same sample, other DNA sequences code for this CDR3. This entry comes from a study of cytomegalovirus exposure and HLA in healthy donors. The wider study: Genetic ancestry analysis placed 81% of the roughly 400 donors that were genotyped in the Caucasian-associated cluster. Regarding the study as a whole: Upon later analysis, HLA-associated TCR beta chains proved more clonally expanded than other, equally common chains. By HLA locus, TCR association rates varied in a later analysis, with DRB1 showing the most and HLA-C the fewest. Because they were indistinguishable, some V segments, including TRBV6-2 and TRBV6-3, were excluded.

The CDR3 length is 15 residues. J was trimmed by 3 bases and V by 6 bases; bases with no gene match: 5. The germline V gene has CDR1 LNHDA and CDR2 SQIVND (reference sequence). PCR used 60 Vbeta primers and 13 Jbeta primers. Clones were sequenced by immunoSEQ multiplex PCR, and TCRdb holds only the in-frame ones, with some missing. The table lists around 180,000 clones, about 80% of them singletons. This receptor was obtained from a man in his 60s in good health and CMV-seronegative. The specimen was PBMCs. The J gene is TRBJ2-1, the V gene TRBV19; 10 nucleotides line up with TRBD1. CDR3 coding DNA: TGTGCCAGTAGCCCTGGACAGGGGGTCTACAATGAGCAGTTCTTC. Translating it yields CASSPGQGVYNEQFF.